Listed below are T cell receptor beta chains from one sample, sequenced in a study of T cell repertoires in cytomegalovirus infection. A single record per CDR3 protein comes from TCRdb applying MiXCR to the reads. The sample shows about 490,000 distinct CDR3 sequences, roughly 10% of them seen only once. The sequenced sample was PBMCs. All receptors come from a human donor in good health (CMV status not recorded). Some clones in this sample may be carry-over from other donors' samples. CDR3s include the opening cysteine and the closing phenylalanine or tryptophan. The D gene is left open where the match is weak. The listing skips clone size in some rows; elsewhere it reads once, few, many or a size class.

d_call: -; v_call: TRBV18; clone_size: few; j_call: TRBJ2-6; cdr3_aa: CASSPLAAGAPGANVLTF; cdr3_nt: TGTGCCAGCTCACCACTGGCAGCAGGGGCGCCAGGGGCCAACGTCCTGACTTTC
d_call: -; v_call: TRBV28; clone_size: -; j_call: TRBJ2-4; cdr3_aa: CASSLAAKNIQYF; cdr3_nt: TGTGCCAGCAGTCTGGCAGCCAAAAACATTCAGTACTTC
d_call: -; v_call: TRBV4-2; clone_size: many; j_call: TRBJ2-1; cdr3_aa: CASSQERVSYNEQFF; cdr3_nt: TGTGCCAGCAGCCAGGAGAGGGTTTCCTACAATGAGCAGTTCTTC
d_call: TRBD2; v_call: TRBV27; clone_size: many; j_call: TRBJ2-2; cdr3_aa: CASSSSRLAGAGELFF; cdr3_nt: TGTGCCAGCAGTTCATCTCGACTAGCGGGAGCTGGGGAGCTGTTTTTT
d_call: -; v_call: TRBV7-9; clone_size: many; j_call: TRBJ2-1; cdr3_aa: CASSRPGQGIDNEQFF; cdr3_nt: TGTGCCAGCAGCCGGCCAGGACAAGGGATCGACAATGAGCAGTTCTTC
d_call: -; v_call: TRBV4-2; clone_size: few; j_call: TRBJ2-2; cdr3_aa: CASSQDELVHTGELFF; cdr3_nt: TGTGCCAGCAGCCAAGATGAGCTAGTCCACACCGGGGAGCTGTTTTTT
d_call: -; v_call: TRBV28; clone_size: many; j_call: TRBJ2-5; cdr3_aa: CASTLSVAERSQYF; cdr3_nt: TGTGCCAGCACTCTGTCAGTGGCGGAGAGGTCCCAGTACTTC
d_call: -; v_call: TRBV5-1; clone_size: -; j_call: TRBJ2-7; cdr3_aa: CASSFSGQRTYEQYF; cdr3_nt: TGCGCCAGCAGCTTCTCTGGACAGAGAACCTACGAGCAGTACTTC
d_call: -; v_call: TRBV7-9; clone_size: many; j_call: TRBJ1-5; cdr3_aa: CASSFDGGSQPQHF; cdr3_nt: TGTGCCAGCAGCTTTGATGGGGGGAGTCAGCCCCAGCATTTT
d_call: -; v_call: TRBV29-1; clone_size: few; j_call: TRBJ1-2; cdr3_aa: CSVVSGLGVYGYTF; cdr3_nt: TGCAGCGTTGTCTCGGGTTTGGGGGTCTATGGCTACACCTTC
d_call: TRBD2; v_call: TRBV20-1; clone_size: -; j_call: TRBJ2-5; cdr3_aa: CSALPGTSGRGETQYF; cdr3_nt: TGCAGTGCTTTACCCGGGACTAGCGGGAGAGGGGAGACCCAGTACTTC
d_call: -; v_call: TRBV7-9; clone_size: many; j_call: TRBJ2-5; cdr3_aa: CASSSTGTPVYF; cdr3_nt: TGTGCCAGCAGCTCGACCGGGACACCGGTGTACTTC
d_call: -; v_call: TRBV20-1; clone_size: many; j_call: TRBJ2-3; cdr3_aa: CSARFRDELSRSTDTQYF; cdr3_nt: TGCAGTGCTAGATTCCGGGACGAGCTTAGCAGAAGCACAGATACGCAGTATTTT
d_call: -; v_call: TRBV7-2; clone_size: many; j_call: TRBJ1-3; cdr3_aa: CASSPPPLVAGNTIYF; cdr3_nt: TGTGCCAGCAGCCCCCCCCCCCTCGTAGCTGGAAACACCATATATTTT
d_call: TRBD1; v_call: TRBV20-1; clone_size: -; j_call: TRBJ1-2; cdr3_aa: CSARDRMRYTF; cdr3_nt: TGCAGTGCTAGGGACAGGATGCGCTACACCTTC
d_call: TRBD2; v_call: TRBV20-1; clone_size: -; j_call: TRBJ2-7; cdr3_aa: CSAREVLLAGSYEQYF; cdr3_nt: TGCAGTGCTAGAGAGGTTCTACTAGCGGGGTCCTACGAGCAGTACTTC